The subject of this entry is one TCR beta chain. Its target is not known. From germline, CDR1 is MNHNS and CDR2 SASEGT. The V gene lost 4 bases and the J gene lost 11 bases, with 15 bases spanning the gap. This CDR3 region has 14 residues. Only in-frame clones appear in the TCRdb table, and some are missing; sequencing was by immunoSEQ multiplex PCR. Of about 83,000 clones in the sample, under 95% were seen once. This entry is derived from a study of human versus mouse CDR3 diversity and MHC coevolution. About the study: Between roughly 5.5 x 10^6 and 1.6 x 10^7 valid reads came from each sample.

Cells were CD45RO-negative CD62L-positive naive CD4 T cells sorted from PBMCs. Study observations and caveats: Clonal inequality was lowest in most of the three human donors. Approximately 1.7 million TCR beta clonotypes were estimated for humans, the largest repertoire.

The gene calls are TRBV6-1 and TRBJ1-6; D might be TRBD1 (6 bases). The source is a person aged 30-69 years in good health. Sequences were obtained from naive CD4+ T cells from blood. The subset: CD45RO-negative CD62L-positive naive CD4 T cells. CDR3 sequence: CASSAGQGITPLHF. CDR3 DNA sequence: TGTGCCAGCAGTGCAGGGCAGGGGATTACACCCCTCCACTTT.